The present TCR beta chain was sequenced within a study of T-cell reconstitution after alpha-beta-depleted transplantation in children. Findings and caveats of the study: Several hundred rapidly expanded clones from non-depleted graft cells reportedly supplied alpha-beta T cells about two months post-transplant. Some patients owed their high day-60 TCRbeta diversity to surviving recipient T cells and thymic progenitors. Among T cells one year after transplant, newly produced cells accounted for most counts and diversity.

V was trimmed by 1 base and J by 0 bases, leaving 10 bases between them. CDR3 length: 16 residues. Looked up from germline, CDR1 is LGHNA and CDR2 is YNFKEQ. As for this clonotype: Antigen specificity is unknown.

Unique molecular identifiers were incorporated during preparation of the TCRbeta library. MiXCR, run by TCRdb on the PCR reads, gives a single entry per CDR3 protein. Seen here are some 450,000 distinct CDR3 sequences, 43% observed once, and the top ten hold approximately 30%. Sequencing was performed on PBMCs, taken before TCRalphabeta/CD19-depleted stem cell transplant. The V call is TRBV4-2, the J call TRBJ2-1, with D perhaps TRBD1 or TRBD2 (5 bases each). The clonotype comes from a girl aged 2-10 years with aplastic anemia, due to receive a stem cell transplant. The CDR3 DNA reads TGTGCCAGCAGCCAAGTTTCGGGGCGCTCCTACAATGAGCAGTTCTTC. Translating it yields CASSQVSGRSYNEQFF.